The 14 T cell receptor beta chains presented below share a single source sample, sequenced in a study of T cell responses to AZD1222 COVID-19 vaccine. Profiling relied on immunoSEQ multiplex PCR, and the TCRdb table lists in-frame clones only, not all of them. The repertoire holds 150,000 or so clones, with about 90% as singletons. Sequenced here: peripheral blood, sampled 28 days after the second AZD1222 dose. Receptor source: an adult who received the AZD1222 COVID-19 vaccine.

The CDR3, as DNA: TGTGCCAGCTCGGACGGGACAGGAAACACTGAAGCTTTCTTT. Protein: CASSDGTGNTEAFF. The V gene is TRBV18, the J gene TRBJ1-1, with 8 bases fitting TRBD1. This CDR3 spans 14 amino acids. Germline-derived CDR1 and CDR2 are KGHSH and LQKENI. Germline trimming cut 6 bases from V and 2 bases from J; bases unmatched to any gene: 5.

The V call is TRBV9, the J call TRBJ2-3, with D perhaps TRBD1 or TRBD2 (6 bases each). Germline loops: CDR1 SGDLS, CDR2 YYNGEE. The V and J ends lost 2 bases and 3 bases respectively, with 13 bases between them. This CDR3 is built from 15 residues. Here the CDR3 DNA reads TGTGCCAGCAGCGTTGCGGGACACGGGACAGATACGCAGTATTTT. This gives the protein CASSVAGHGTDTQYF.

In DNA, the CDR3 is TGCAGCGCGAATGGAGGGGCAGTCGCCGGGGAGCTGTTTTTT. Its translation: CSANGGAVAGELFF. The chain recombines TRBV29-1 with TRBJ2-2; D might be TRBD2 (6 bases). The ends were cut back, 7 bases at V and 6 bases at J, with 18 bases in the middle. Germline CDR1 SQVTM, CDR2 ANQGSEA. This CDR3 is 14 amino acids long.

The sample holds one count of this clone. The gene calls are TRBV24-1 and TRBJ1-2; TRBD1 aligns across 12 bases. Germline V gives CDR1 KGHDR, CDR2 SFDVKD. The CDR3 covers 13 residues. The V gene end was trimmed by 10 bases and the J gene end by 7 bases; junction bases not matched to a gene: 6. DNA of the CDR3: TGTGCCACGCAAGGGACAGGGGGCCTTGGCTACACCTTC. Residues: CATQGTGGLGYTF.

The chain employs TRBV27 and TRBJ2-7; 7 bases are shared with TRBD1. The V segment lost 3 bases and the J segment 6 bases; nucleotides outside the gene matches: 8. CDR1 MNHEY and CDR2 SMNVEV come from the germline V gene (reference sequence). CDR3 length equals 14 residues. CDR3 sequence reads: CASSLTGFSSEQYF. CDR3 DNA sequence: TGTGCCAGCAGTTTGACAGGGTTTAGCTCCGAGCAGTACTTC.

V is TRBV29-1 and J is TRBJ2-1, with 8 nucleotides matching TRBD1. Germline CDR1 and CDR2: SQVTM and ANQGSEA. This CDR3 contains 14 residues. With V trimmed by 8 bases and J by 4 bases, 10 bases remained unmatched. DNA of the CDR3: TGCAGCCTCATCCGGGACAGGTCGTACAATGAGCAGTTCTTC. Translated: CSLIRDRSYNEQFF.

This clone came up once. Other DNA sequences in this specimen translate into the identical CDR3. In DNA, the CDR3 is TGTGCCAGCTCGCCAGTGGGCCGCGAGCAGTACTTC. Translated, it gives CASSPVGREQYF. The chain joins TRBV18 to TRBJ2-7; D ambiguous. The germline CDR1 and CDR2 sequences are KGHSH and LQKENI. There are 12 residues in the CDR3. V was shortened by 6 bases and J by 6 bases, with 12 bases between the two germline ends.

The J gene is TRBJ1-6, the V gene TRBV6-5, with 9 nucleotides matching TRBD1. Germline CDR1 reads MNHEY; CDR2 reads SVGAGI. The junction had 4 bases not matched to a gene; V was cut back by 6 bases and J by 7 bases. This CDR3 region has 14 residues. CDR3 amino acids: CASSLQGANSPLHF. As DNA, the CDR3 is TGTGCCAGCAGCTTACAGGGGGCCAATTCACCCCTCCACTTT.

The V gene is TRBV3-1 (or the pseudogene TRBV3-2), the J gene TRBJ1-5; D gene unclear. Germline CDR1 is LGHDT and CDR2 is YNNKEL (reference sequence). Trimming removed 0 bases at V and 3 bases at J, with 15 bases between. The length of the CDR3 is 17 residues. The CDR3, as DNA: TGTGCCAGCAGCCAAGATTACCCCTCTTGGGACAATCAGCCCCAGCATTTT. This sequence encodes CASSQDYPSWDNQPQHF.

J is TRBJ1-2 and V is TRBV27, with D possibly TRBD1 on 6 matching bases. This CDR3 region has 12 residues. CDR1 MNHEY and CDR2 SMNVEV come from the germline V gene (reference sequence). Trimming stripped 4 bases from V and 4 bases from J, with 7 bases between. Here the CDR3 reads CASSSGAYGYTF. The DNA of the CDR3 is TGTGCCAGCAGTTCAGGGGCCTATGGCTACACCTTC.

V usage is TRBV6-6 and J usage is TRBJ1-5; 7 positions match TRBD1. Trimming at V came to 8 bases and at J to 4 bases, leaving 8 bases not matched to a gene. Germline CDR1 is MNHNY and CDR2 is SVGAGI (reference sequence). The CDR3 sequence is 14 residues long. The CDR3 is CASSRDSLNQPQHF. DNA of the CDR3: TGTGCCAGCTCTAGGGACAGTCTAAATCAGCCCCAGCATTTT.

The chain employs TRBV10-2 and TRBJ2-3; 9 nucleotides match TRBD1. V gave up 3 bases and J gave up 1 base; unmatched junction bases: 8. Per germline, CDR1 WSHSY and CDR2 SAAADI. CDR3 size: 17 residues. The CDR3 reads CASSESPWTGGTDTQYF. The CDR3 nucleotides read TGCGCCAGCAGTGAATCCCCTTGGACAGGGGGCACAGATACGCAGTATTTT.

This chain joins TRBV4-1 and TRBJ2-1; no reliable D call. Germline assignment: CDR1 MGHRA and CDR2 YSYEKL. This CDR3 region has 14 residues. V dropped 4 bases and J dropped 0 bases, with 7 bases sitting between them. The CDR3 DNA sequence: TGCGCCAGCAGCCCGTCAAACTCCTACAATGAGCAGTTCTTC. It yields the protein CASSPSNSYNEQFF.

The DNA for the CDR3 is TGTGCCATCAGTGAGTCGGAGGGGGGGAATTCACCCCTCCACTTT. Its protein product is CAISESEGGNSPLHF. The chain employs TRBV10-3 and TRBJ1-6; D might be TRBD1 (6 bases). Germline V gene sequence: CDR1 ENHRY, CDR2 SYGVKD. The V end lost 0 bases, the J end lost 7 bases, and 10 bases lay between the germline ends. CDR3 size: 15 residues.